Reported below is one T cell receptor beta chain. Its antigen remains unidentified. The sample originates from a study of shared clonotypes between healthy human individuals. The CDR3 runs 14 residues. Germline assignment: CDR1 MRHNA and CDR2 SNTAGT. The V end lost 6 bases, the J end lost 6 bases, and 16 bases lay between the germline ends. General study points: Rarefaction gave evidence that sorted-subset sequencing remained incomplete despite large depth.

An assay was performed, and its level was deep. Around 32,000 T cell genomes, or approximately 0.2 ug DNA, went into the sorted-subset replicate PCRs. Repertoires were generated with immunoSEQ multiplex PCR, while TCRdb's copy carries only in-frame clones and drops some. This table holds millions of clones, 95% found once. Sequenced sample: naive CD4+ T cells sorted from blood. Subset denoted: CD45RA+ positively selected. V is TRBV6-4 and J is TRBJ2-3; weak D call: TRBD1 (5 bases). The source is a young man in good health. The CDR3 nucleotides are TGTGCCAGCAGCCGAGGTCAGGGATGGGATACGCAGTATTTT. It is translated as CASSRGQGWDTQYF.